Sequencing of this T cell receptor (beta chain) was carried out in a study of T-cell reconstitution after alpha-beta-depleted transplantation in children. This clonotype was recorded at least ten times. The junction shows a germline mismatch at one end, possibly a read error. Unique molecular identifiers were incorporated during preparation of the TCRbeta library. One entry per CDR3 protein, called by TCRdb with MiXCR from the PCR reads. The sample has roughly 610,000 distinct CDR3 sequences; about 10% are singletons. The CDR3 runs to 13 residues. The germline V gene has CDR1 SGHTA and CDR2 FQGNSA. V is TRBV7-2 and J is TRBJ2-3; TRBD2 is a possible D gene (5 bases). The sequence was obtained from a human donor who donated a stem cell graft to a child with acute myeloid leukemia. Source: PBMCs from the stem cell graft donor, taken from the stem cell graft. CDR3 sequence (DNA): TGTGCCGGCAGGAAGACGAGCGGAGATACGCAGTATTTT. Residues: CAGRKTSGDTQYF.